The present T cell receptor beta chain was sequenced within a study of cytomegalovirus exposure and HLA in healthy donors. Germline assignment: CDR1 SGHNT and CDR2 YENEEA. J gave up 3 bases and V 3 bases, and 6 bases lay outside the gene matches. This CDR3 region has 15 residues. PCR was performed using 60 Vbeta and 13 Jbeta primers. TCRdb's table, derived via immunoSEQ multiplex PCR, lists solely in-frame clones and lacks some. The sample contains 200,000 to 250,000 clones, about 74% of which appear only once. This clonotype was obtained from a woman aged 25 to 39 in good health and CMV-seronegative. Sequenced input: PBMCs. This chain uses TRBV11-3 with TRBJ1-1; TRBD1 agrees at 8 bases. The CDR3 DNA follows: TGTGCCAGCAGCTTGGACAGGGCGTCGCACACTGAAGCTTTCTTT. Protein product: CASSLDRASHTEAFF.